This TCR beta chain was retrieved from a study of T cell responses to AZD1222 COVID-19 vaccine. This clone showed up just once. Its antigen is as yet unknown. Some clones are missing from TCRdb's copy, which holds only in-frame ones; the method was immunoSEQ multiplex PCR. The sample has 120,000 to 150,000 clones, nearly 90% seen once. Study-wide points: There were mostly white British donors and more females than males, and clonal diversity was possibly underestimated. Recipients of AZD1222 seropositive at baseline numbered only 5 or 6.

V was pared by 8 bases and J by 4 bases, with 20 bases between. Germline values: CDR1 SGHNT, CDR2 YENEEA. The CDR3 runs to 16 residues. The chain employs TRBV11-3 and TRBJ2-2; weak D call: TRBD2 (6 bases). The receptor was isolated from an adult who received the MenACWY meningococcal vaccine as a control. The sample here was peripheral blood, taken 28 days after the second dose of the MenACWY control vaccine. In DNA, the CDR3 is TGTGCCAGCCGACAGTACGGGAGTGTAAGCACCGGGGAGCTGTTTTTT. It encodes CASRQYGSVSTGELFF.